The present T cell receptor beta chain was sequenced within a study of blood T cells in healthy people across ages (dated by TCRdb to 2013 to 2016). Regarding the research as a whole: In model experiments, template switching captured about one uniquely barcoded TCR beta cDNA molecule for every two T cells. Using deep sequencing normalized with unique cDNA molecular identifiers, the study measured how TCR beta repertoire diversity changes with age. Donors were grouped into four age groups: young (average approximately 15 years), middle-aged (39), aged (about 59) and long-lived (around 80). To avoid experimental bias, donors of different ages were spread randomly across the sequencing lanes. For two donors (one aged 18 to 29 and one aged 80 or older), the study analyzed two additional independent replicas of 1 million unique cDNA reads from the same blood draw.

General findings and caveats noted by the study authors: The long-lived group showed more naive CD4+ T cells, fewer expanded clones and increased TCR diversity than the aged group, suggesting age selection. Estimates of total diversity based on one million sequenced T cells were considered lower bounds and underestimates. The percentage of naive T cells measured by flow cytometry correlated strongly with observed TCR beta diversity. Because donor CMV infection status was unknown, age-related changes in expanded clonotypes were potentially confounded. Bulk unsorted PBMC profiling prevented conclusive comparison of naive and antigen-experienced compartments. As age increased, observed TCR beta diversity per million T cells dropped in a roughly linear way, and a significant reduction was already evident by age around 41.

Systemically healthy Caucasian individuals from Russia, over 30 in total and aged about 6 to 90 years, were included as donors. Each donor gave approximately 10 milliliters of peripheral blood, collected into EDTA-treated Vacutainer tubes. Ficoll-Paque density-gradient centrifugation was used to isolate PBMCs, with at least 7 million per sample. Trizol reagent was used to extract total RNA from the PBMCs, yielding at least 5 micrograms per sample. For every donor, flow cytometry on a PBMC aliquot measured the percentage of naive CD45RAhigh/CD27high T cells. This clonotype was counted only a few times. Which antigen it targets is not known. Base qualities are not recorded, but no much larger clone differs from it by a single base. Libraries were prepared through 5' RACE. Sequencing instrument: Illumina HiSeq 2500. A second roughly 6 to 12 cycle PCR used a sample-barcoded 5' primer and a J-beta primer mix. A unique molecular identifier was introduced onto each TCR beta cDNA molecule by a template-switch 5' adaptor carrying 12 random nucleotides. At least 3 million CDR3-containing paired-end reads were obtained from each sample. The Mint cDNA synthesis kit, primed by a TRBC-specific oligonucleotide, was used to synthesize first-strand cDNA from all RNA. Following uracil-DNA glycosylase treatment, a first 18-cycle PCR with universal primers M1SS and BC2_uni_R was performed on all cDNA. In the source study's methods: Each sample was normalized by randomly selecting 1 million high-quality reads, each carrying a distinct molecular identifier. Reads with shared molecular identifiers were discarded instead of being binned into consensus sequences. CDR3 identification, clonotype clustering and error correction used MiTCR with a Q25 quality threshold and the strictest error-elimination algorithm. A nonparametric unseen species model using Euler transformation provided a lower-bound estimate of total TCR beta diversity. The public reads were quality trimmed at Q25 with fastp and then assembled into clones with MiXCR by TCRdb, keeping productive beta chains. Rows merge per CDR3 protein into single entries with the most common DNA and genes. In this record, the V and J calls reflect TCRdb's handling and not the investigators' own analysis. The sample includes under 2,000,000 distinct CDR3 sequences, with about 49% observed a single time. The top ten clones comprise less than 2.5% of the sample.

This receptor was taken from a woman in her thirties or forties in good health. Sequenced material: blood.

The CDR3 protein sequence reads: CASSPLTAGVTQYF. The nucleotide sequence is given as TGTGCCAGCAGTCCGTTAACAGCCGGGGTGACCCAGTACTTC. Rearrangement joined TRBV12-3 or TRBV12-4 to TRBJ2-5; possibly the D gene is TRBD2, per 5 matching bases. A distance of 17 bases separates the germline ends of V and J, which lose 5 bases and 7 bases respectively. The CDR3 numbers 14 residues from cysteine through phenylalanine. The read is trimmed to its CDR3 DNA, 42 bases read in frame from base 1.